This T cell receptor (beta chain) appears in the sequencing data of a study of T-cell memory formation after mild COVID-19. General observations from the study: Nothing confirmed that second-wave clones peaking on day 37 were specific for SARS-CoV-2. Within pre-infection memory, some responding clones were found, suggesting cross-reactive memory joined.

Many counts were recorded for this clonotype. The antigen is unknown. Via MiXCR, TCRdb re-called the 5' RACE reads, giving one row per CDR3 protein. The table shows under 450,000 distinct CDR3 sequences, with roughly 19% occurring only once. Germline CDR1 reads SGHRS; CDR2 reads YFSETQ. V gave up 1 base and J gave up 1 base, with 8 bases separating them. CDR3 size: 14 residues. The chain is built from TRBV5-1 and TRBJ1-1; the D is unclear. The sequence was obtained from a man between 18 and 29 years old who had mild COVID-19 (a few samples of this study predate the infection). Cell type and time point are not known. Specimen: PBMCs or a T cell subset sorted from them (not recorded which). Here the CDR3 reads CASSLRRGNTEAFF. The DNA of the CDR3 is TGCGCCAGCAGCTTGCGGCGCGGGAACACTGAAGCTTTCTTT.